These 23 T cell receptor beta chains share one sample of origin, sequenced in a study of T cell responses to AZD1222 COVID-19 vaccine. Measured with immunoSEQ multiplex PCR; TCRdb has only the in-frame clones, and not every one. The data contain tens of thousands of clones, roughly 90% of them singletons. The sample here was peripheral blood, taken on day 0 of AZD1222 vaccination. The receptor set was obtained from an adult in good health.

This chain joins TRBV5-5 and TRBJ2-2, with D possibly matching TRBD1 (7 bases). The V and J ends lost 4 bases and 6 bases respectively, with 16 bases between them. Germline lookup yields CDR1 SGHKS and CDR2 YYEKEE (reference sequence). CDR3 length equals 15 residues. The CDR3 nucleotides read TGTGCCAGCAGCCCCAGGGGGGCCGAGCCCGGGGAGCTGTTTTTT. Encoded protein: CASSPRGAEPGELFF.

The CDR3 here is CASSQAANTQYF. In DNA, the CDR3 is TGTGCCAGCAGCCAAGCAGCAAATACGCAGTATTTT. V and J are TRBV3-1 (or the pseudogene TRBV3-2) and TRBJ2-3; unclear D gene. This CDR3 has 12 residues. Germline-derived CDR1 and CDR2 are LGHDT and YNNKEL (reference sequence). Deletions cut 1 base from V and 7 bases from J, with 6 bases between.

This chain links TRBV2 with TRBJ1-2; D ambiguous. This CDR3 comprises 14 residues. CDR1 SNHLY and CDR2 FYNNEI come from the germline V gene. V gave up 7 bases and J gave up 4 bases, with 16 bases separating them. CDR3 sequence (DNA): TGTGCCAGCATAATCAGAGCTGAAGGCTATGGCTACACCTTC. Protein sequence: CASIIRAEGYGYTF.

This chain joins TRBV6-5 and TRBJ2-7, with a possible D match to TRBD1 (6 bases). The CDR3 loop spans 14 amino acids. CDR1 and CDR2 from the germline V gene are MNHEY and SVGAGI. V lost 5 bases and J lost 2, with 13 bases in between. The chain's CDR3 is CASSRLTGAYEQYF. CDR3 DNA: TGTGCCAGCAGTCGGCTGACAGGAGCCTACGAGCAGTACTTC.

CDR3: CAISEPGTGGGEAFF. In DNA, the CDR3 is TGTGCCATCAGTGAGCCCGGGACAGGGGGCGGTGAAGCTTTCTTT. This chain joins TRBV10-3 and TRBJ1-1; 12 bases are a match to TRBD1. J gave up 7 bases and V 2 bases, and 5 bases lay outside the gene matches. The germline CDR1 and CDR2 sequences are ENHRY and SYGVKD. CDR3 length: 15 residues.

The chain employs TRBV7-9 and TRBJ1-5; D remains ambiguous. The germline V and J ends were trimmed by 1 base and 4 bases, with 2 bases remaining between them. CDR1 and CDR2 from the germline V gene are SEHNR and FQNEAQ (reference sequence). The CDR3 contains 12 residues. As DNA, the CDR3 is TGTGCCAGCAGCTTAGGAAATCAGCCCCAGCATTTT. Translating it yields CASSLGNQPQHF. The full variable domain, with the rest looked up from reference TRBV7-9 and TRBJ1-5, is DTGVSQNPRHKITKRGQNVTFRCDPISEHNRLYWYRQTLGQGPEFLTYFQNEAQLEKSRLLSDRFSAERPKGSFSTLEIQRTEQGDSAMYLCASSLGNQPQHFGDGTRLSIL.

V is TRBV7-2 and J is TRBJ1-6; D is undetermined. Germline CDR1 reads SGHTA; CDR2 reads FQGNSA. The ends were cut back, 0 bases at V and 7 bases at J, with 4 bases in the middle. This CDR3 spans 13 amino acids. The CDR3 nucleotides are TGTGCCAGCAGCTTAGCAGCGAATTCACCCCTCCACTTT. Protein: CASSLAANSPLHF.

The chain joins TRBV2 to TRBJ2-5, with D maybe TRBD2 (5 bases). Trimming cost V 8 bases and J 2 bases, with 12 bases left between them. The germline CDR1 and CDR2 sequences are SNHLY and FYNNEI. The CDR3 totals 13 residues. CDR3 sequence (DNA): TGTGCCAGCCAATCTCCGGGGCAAGAGACCCAGTACTTC. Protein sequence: CASQSPGQETQYF.

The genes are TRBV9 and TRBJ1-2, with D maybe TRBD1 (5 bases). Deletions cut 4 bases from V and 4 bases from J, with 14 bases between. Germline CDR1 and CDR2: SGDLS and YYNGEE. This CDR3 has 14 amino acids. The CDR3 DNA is TGTGCCAGCAGCCTTATGGCAGGGACCTATGGCTACACCTTC. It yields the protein CASSLMAGTYGYTF.

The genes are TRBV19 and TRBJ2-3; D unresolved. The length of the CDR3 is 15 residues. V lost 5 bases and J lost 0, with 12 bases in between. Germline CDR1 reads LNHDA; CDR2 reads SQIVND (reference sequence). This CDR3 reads CASSPQKVSTDTQYF. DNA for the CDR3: TGTGCCAGTAGTCCCCAGAAGGTTAGCACAGATACGCAGTATTTT.

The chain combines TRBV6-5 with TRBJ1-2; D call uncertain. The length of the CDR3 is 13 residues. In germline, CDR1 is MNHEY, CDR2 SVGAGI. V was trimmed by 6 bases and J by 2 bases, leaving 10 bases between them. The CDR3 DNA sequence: TGTGCCAGCAGCTACACGGTAAACTATGGCTACACCTTC. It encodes CASSYTVNYGYTF.

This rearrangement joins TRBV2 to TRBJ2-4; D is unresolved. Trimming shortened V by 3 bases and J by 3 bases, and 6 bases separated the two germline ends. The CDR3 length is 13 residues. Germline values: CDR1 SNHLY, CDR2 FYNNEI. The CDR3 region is CASSEVGKNIQYF. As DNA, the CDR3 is TGTGCCAGCAGTGAGGTGGGCAAAAACATTCAGTACTTC.

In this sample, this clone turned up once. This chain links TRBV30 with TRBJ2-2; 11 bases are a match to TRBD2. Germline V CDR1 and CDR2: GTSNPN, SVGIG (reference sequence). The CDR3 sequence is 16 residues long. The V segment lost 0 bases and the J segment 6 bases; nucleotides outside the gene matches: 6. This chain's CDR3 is CAWSVWLAGGPGELFF. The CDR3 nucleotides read TGTGCCTGGAGTGTATGGCTAGCGGGGGGCCCCGGGGAGCTGTTTTTT.

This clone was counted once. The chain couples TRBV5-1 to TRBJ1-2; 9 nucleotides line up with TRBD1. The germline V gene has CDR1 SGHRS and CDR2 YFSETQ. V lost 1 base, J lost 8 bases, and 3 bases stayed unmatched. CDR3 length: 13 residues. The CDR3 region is CASSLPGQGGYTF. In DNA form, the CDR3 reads TGCGCCAGCAGCTTGCCGGGACAGGGAGGCTACACCTTC.

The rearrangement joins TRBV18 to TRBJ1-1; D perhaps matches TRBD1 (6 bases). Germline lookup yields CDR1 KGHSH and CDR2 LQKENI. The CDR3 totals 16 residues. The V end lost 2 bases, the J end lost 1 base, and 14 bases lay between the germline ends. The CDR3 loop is CASSPFPGAGNTEAFF. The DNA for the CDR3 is TGTGCCAGCTCACCATTTCCGGGGGCTGGGAACACTGAAGCTTTCTTT. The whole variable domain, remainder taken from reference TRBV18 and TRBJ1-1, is NAGVMQNPRHLVRRRGQEARLRCSPMKGHSHVYWYRQLPEEGLKFMVYLQKENIIDESGMPKERFSAEFPKEGPSILRIQQVVRGDSAAYFCASSPFPGAGNTEAFFGQGTRLTVV.

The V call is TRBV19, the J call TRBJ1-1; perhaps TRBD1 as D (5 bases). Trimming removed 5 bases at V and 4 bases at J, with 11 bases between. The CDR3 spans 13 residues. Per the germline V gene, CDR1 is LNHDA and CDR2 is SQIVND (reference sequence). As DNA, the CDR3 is TGTGCCAGTAGTCCTTTCGGGGGCACTGAAGCTTTCTTT. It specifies CASSPFGGTEAFF.

The CDR3 loop is CASGRGGTEAFF. The CDR3, as DNA: TGTGCTAGTGGCAGAGGGGGCACTGAAGCTTTCTTT. J is TRBJ1-1 and V is TRBV12-5; TRBD1 might be the D (6 bases). Per the germline V gene, CDR1 is LGHNT and CDR2 is FRNRAP. The CDR3 is 12 residues long. Trimming stripped 6 bases from V and 4 bases from J, with 9 bases between.

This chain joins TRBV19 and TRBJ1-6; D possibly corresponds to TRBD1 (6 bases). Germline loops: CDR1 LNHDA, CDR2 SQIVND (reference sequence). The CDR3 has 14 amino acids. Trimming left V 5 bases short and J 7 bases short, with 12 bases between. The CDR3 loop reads CASSRGGQNSPLHF. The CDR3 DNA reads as TGTGCCAGTAGTCGTGGGGGGCAAAATTCACCCCTCCACTTT.

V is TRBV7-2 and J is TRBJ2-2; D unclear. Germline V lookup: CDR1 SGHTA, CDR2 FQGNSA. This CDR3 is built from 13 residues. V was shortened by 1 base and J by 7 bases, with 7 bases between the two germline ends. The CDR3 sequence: CASSLEGFGELFF. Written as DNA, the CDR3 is TGTGCCAGCAGCTTAGAAGGGTTCGGGGAGCTGTTTTTT.

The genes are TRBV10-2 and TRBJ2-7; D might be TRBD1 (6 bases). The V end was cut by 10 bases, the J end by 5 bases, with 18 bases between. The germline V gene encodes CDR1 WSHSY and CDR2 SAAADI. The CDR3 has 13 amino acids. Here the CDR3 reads CAIRGTGINEQYF. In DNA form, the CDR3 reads TGCGCCATCAGGGGCACAGGGATCAACGAGCAGTACTTC.

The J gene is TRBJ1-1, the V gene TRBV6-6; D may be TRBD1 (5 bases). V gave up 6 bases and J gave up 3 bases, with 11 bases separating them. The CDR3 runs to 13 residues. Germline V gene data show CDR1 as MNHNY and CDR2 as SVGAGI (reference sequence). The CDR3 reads CASRKGMDTEAFF. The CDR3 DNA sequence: TGTGCCAGCAGAAAGGGGATGGACACTGAAGCTTTCTTT.

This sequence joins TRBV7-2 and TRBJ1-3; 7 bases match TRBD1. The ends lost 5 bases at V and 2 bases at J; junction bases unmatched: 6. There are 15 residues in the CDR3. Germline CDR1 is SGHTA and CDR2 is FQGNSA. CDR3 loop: CASSIRQGPGNTIYF. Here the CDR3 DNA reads TGTGCCAGCAGCATCAGACAGGGCCCTGGAAACACCATATATTTT. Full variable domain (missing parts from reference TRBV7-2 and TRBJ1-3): GAGVSQSPSNKVTEKGKDVELRCDPISGHTALYWYRQSLGQGLEFLIYFQGNSAPDKSGLPSDRFSAERTGGSVSTLTIQRTQQEDSAVYLCASSIRQGPGNTIYFGEGSWLTVV.

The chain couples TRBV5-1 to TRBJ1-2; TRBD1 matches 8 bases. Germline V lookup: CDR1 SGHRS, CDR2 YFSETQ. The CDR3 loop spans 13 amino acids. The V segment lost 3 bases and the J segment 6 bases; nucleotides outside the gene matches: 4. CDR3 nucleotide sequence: TGCGCCAGCAGCTCCACAGGGGGGGATGGCTACACCTTC. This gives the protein CASSSTGGDGYTF.